A selection of T cell receptor beta chains follows, all from one sample in a study of T cell repertoires in cytomegalovirus infection. One entry per CDR3 protein results from TCRdb running MiXCR on the reads. Among about 740,000 distinct CDR3 sequences listed, less than 40% were seen once. The sequencing input was PBMCs. These receptors were obtained from a human donor in good health (CMV status not recorded). Some clones in this sample may be carry-over from other donors' samples. Each CDR3 is given with its conserved first and last residue. The D gene is left open where the match is weak. The size entry is marked missing in some rows and otherwise reads once, few, many or a size class.

size: NA; J: TRBJ2-3; V: TRBV19; length: 14; D: TRBD2; DNA: TGTGCCAGTAGTAGCGGGAGGGCCCAAGATACGCAGTATTTT; CDR3: CASSSGRAQDTQYF
size: many; J: TRBJ2-1; V: TRBV28; length: 15; D: TRBD2; DNA: TGTGCCAGCAGTTCTCCCGGGACTAGCGGCGGTGAGCAGTTCTTC; CDR3: CASSSPGTSGGEQFF
size: few; J: TRBJ1-1; V: TRBV29-1; length: 11; D: NA; DNA: TGCAGCGTTGGCAGCGGTTTTGAAGCTTTCTTT; CDR3: CSVGSGFEAFF
size: NA; J: TRBJ2-1; V: TRBV7-9; length: 15; D: TRBD1; DNA: TGTGCCAGCAGCGAAACAGGGGTACCCTACAATGAGCAGTTCTTC; CDR3: CASSETGVPYNEQFF
size: NA; J: TRBJ1-6; V: TRBV15; length: 14; D: NA; DNA: TGTGCCACCAGCAGAGATCGCTATAATTCACCCCTCCACTTT; CDR3: CATSRDRYNSPLHF
size: NA; J: TRBJ2-1; V: TRBV20-1; length: 16; D: TRBD1; DNA: TGCAGTGCTCAAACGACAGGGGGGAGCTCCTACAATGAGCAGTTCTTC; CDR3: CSAQTTGGSSYNEQFF
size: NA; J: TRBJ2-7; V: TRBV4-1; length: 15; D: TRBD1; DNA: TGCGCCAGCAGCCCCGCGATAGGGGGCTACTACGAGCAGTACTTC; CDR3: CASSPAIGGYYEQYF
size: few; J: TRBJ1-2; V: TRBV7-2; length: 11; D: NA; DNA: TGTGCCAGCAGGACCGCTTATGGCTACACCTTC; CDR3: CASRTAYGYTF
size: few; J: TRBJ1-6; V: TRBV6-1; length: 11; D: NA; DNA: TGTGCCAGCAGGGATTATTCACCCCTCCACTTT; CDR3: CASRDYSPLHF
size: NA; J: TRBJ2-5; V: TRBV28; length: 15; D: NA; DNA: TGTGCCAGCAGTTTATCCCTAGTGGGATCAGAGACCCAGTACTTC; CDR3: CASSLSLVGSETQYF
size: NA; J: TRBJ2-1; V: TRBV5-1; length: 16; D: NA; DNA: TGCGCCAGCAGCTTGGCCTCCCAGAGAGGGGACAATGAGCAGTTCTTC; CDR3: CASSLASQRGDNEQFF
size: few; J: TRBJ2-5; V: TRBV4-1; length: 15; D: NA; DNA: TGCGCCAGCAGCCAAGATTCTGGGTTCCGGGAGACCCAGTACTTC; CDR3: CASSQDSGFRETQYF
size: NA; J: TRBJ2-2; V: TRBV5-1; length: 11; D: NA; DNA: TGCGCCAGCAGTTGGCCAGGGAGGCTGTTTTTT; CDR3: CASSWPGRLFF
size: NA; J: TRBJ2-1; V: TRBV24-1; length: 15; D: NA; DNA: TGTGCCACCAGTGACCGCGTTGGGGGGGCCAATGAGCAGTTCTTC; CDR3: CATSDRVGGANEQFF
size: NA; J: TRBJ2-7; V: TRBV28; length: 14; D: TRBD2; DNA: TGTGCCAGCAGTCCTAATACCGCGGGAGACGAGCAGTACTTC; CDR3: CASSPNTAGDEQYF
size: few; J: TRBJ2-7; V: TRBV7-9; length: 14; D: NA; DNA: TGTGCCAGCAGCTTAGACAGGGAATGGAACGAGCAGTACTTC; CDR3: CASSLDREWNEQYF
size: NA; J: TRBJ1-2; V: TRBV29-1; length: 13; D: NA; DNA: TGCAGCGTTGATTCCGGGGGGTCGGTTGGCTACACCTTC; CDR3: CSVDSGGSVGYTF
size: few; J: TRBJ1-2; V: TRBV15; length: 14; D: NA; DNA: TGTGCCACCAGCAGAGACGCGGGGAACTATGGCTACACCTTC; CDR3: CATSRDAGNYGYTF
size: NA; J: TRBJ1-2; V: TRBV5-1; length: 13; D: NA; DNA: TGCGCCAGCAGCTTGACGGACACCTATGGCTACACCTTC; CDR3: CASSLTDTYGYTF
size: NA; J: TRBJ2-7; V: TRBV7-8; length: 15; D: TRBD1; DNA: TGTGCCAGCAGCTTAGGACAGGGTAAACGGTACGAGCAGTACTTC; CDR3: CASSLGQGKRYEQYF
size: few; J: TRBJ2-4; V: TRBV12-3/TRBV12-4; length: 13; D: NA; DNA: TGTGCCAGCACCAGGACAGCCAAAAACATTCAGTACTTC; CDR3: CASTRTAKNIQYF
size: NA; J: TRBJ2-6; V: TRBV6-2/TRBV6-3; length: 19; D: NA; DNA: TGTGCCAGCAGACAATTTACCGGGCGCGGTTCCCCTGGGGCCAACGTCCTGACTTTC; CDR3: CASRQFTGRGSPGANVLTF
size: NA; J: TRBJ1-2; V: TRBV27; length: 13; D: TRBD1; DNA: TGTGCCATCAGTACGCGACAGGGGTATGGCTACACCTTC; CDR3: CAISTRQGYGYTF
size: NA; J: TRBJ1-2; V: TRBV7-9; length: 15; D: TRBD1; DNA: TGTGCCAGCAGCCCCTACAGGGGGCGCGGCTATGGCTACACCTTC; CDR3: CASSPYRGRGYGYTF
size: few; J: TRBJ2-7; V: TRBV7-9; length: 14; D: NA; DNA: TGTGCCAGCAGCTCTCACGGGGACGACTACGAGCAGTACTTC; CDR3: CASSSHGDDYEQYF
size: NA; J: TRBJ2-7; V: TRBV29-1; length: 14; D: TRBD2; DNA: TGCAGCGCAGTTAGCGGGAGGGGTTCCTACGAGCAGTACTTC; CDR3: CSAVSGRGSYEQYF
size: many; J: TRBJ1-3; V: TRBV28; length: 16; D: TRBD1; DNA: TGTGCCAGCAGTTCTAGACAGGGACAGACTGGAAACACCATATATTTT; CDR3: CASSSRQGQTGNTIYF